This T cell receptor (beta chain) was profiled in a study of shared clonotypes between healthy human individuals. The V and J ends lost 3 bases and 2 bases respectively, with 14 bases between them. Germline V gives CDR1 SNHLY, CDR2 FYNNEI. The CDR3 covers 15 residues. Notes on the study in general: Limitation of the genetic and exposure-history diversity represented came from the few donors.

It was CD45RO-negative cells, positively selected for CCR7, that made up naive CD8 cells, with terminally differentiated effector memory CD45RA+ cells excluded. Sorted-subset replicate PCR reactions contained 150 to 200 ng DNA, corresponding to about 30,000 T cell genomes. The assay was immunoSEQ multiplex PCR, and TCRdb's table has in-frame clones only and misses some. The sample includes about 1,800,000 clones, about 94% of them seen just once. With respect to this clone: Its specificity is not known.

This TCR was sampled from a man aged 18 to 29 in good health. The chain is built from TRBV2 and TRBJ2-7; weak D call: TRBD2 (5 bases). Sequencing used naive CD8+ T cells sorted from blood. The CDR3 reads CASSDETGKAYEQYF. The CDR3 region has the DNA TGTGCCAGCAGTGATGAGACGGGGAAGGCCTACGAGCAGTACTTC.